This T cell receptor beta chain comes out of a study of PD-L1 blockade in urothelial cancer. Study as a whole: In about 2014, patients got going on atezolizumab, taking 1,200 mg intravenously every 3 weeks. Typically, measured as a median, blood samples had 150,000 or so T cells. Patients had received 0 to 3 prior chemotherapy regimens.

Time point of the sample: peripheral blood 6 weeks after treatment start. Every patient provided from 1 to 8 samples, collected pretreatment and on-treatment. The V and J ends lost 4 bases and 5 bases, in that order; junction bases with no gene match: 11. The germline V gene encodes CDR1 MNHEY and CDR2 SVGAGI. CDR3 length equals 15 residues. The protocol was immunoSEQ multiplex PCR, while the TCRdb copy is restricted to in-frame clones and leaves out a portion. Of around 38,000 clones listed, about 86% are singletons. The origin of this receptor is a man between 60 and 75 years old with urothelial cancer. This chain links TRBV6-5 with TRBJ2-7; 7 bases match TRBD2. Sequenced material: PBMCs, taken around atezolizumab (anti-PD-L1) treatment. For the CDR3, the DNA is TGTGCCAGCAGTTTATGGCGGGGGTTTTCCGACGAGCAGTACTTC. Translating it yields CASSLWRGFSDEQYF.